These 21 T cell receptor beta chains were all obtained from the same sample, sequenced in a study of shared clonotypes between healthy human individuals. The repertoire was sequenced with immunoSEQ multiplex PCR; TCRdb's copy has only in-frame clones and lacks some. The sample lists roughly 300,000 clones; roughly 91% were seen once. The material sequenced was memory CD8+ T cells sorted from blood. The sample's subset: CD45RO+ cells pooled with CCR7-negative TemRA cells. These receptor sequences come from a man between 18 and 29 years old in good health.

This chain joins TRBV6-6 and TRBJ1-1, with 7 nucleotides matching TRBD1. V lost 5 bases to trimming and J lost 1 base; unmatched junction nucleotides: 4. The CDR3 has 14 amino acids. The germline gives CDR1 MNHNY, CDR2 SVGAGI (reference sequence). The CDR3 DNA is TGTGCCAGCAGTGTCGACAGGGCGAACACTGAAGCTTTCTTT. Amino acids: CASSVDRANTEAFF.

This chain links TRBV27 with TRBJ1-2; no clear D gene. This CDR3 comprises 13 residues. Germline CDR1 MNHEY, CDR2 SMNVEV (reference sequence). Trimming shortened V by 2 bases and J by 2 bases, and 6 bases separated the two germline ends. The CDR3 sequence: CASSLTLNYGYTF. The DNA of the CDR3 is TGTGCCAGCAGTTTAACGTTGAACTATGGCTACACCTTC.

V and J are TRBV6-5 and TRBJ2-7; D is unresolved. Looked up from germline, CDR1 is MNHEY and CDR2 is SVGAGI. With 2 bases removed from V and 3 bases from J, the gap between germline ends came to 8 bases. The CDR3 length is 13 residues. DNA of the CDR3: TGTGCCAGCAGTTACGCAGAAAGCTACGAGCAGTACTTC. Protein product: CASSYAESYEQYF.

The chain joins TRBV27 to TRBJ2-7; D is undetermined. CDR1 is MNHEY and CDR2 is SMNVEV in the germline V gene (reference sequence). Trimming took 1 base from V and 4 from J, leaving 14 bases between them. This CDR3 is built from 15 residues. CDR3 sequence reads: CASSLFGGVKYEQYF. The CDR3 DNA sequence: TGTGCCAGCAGTTTATTCGGCGGCGTCAAGTACGAGCAGTACTTC.

The chain links TRBV11-3 to TRBJ2-1; TRBD1 or TRBD2 may be the D gene (6 bases each). Germline CDR1 reads SGHNT; CDR2 reads YENEEA. This CDR3 has 15 residues. V lost 2 bases to trimming and J lost 4 bases, with 12 bases between them. The CDR3 sequence is CASSLRGAEYNEQFF. The DNA of the CDR3 is TGTGCCAGCAGCTTAAGGGGGGCCGAGTACAATGAGCAGTTCTTC.

The chain uses TRBV30 and TRBJ2-6; 11 nucleotides align to TRBD1. The trim removed 1 base at V and 2 bases at J, leaving 7 bases unmatched. This CDR3 has 18 amino acids. From germline, CDR1 is GTSNPN and CDR2 SVGIG (reference sequence). CDR3 bases: TGTGCCTGGAGTGACGGGACAGGGGGTTTCCCTGGGGCCAACGTCCTGACTTTC. It is translated as CAWSDGTGGFPGANVLTF. The full variable domain, in which reference TRBV30 and TRBJ2-6 provide the parts outside the CDR3, is SQTIHQWPATLVQPVGSPLSLECTVEGTSNPNLYWYRQAAGRGLQLLFYSVGIGQISSEVPQNLSASRPQDRQFILSSKKLLLSDSGFYLCAWSDGTGGFPGANVLTFGAGSRLTVL.

The rearrangement uses TRBV30 and TRBJ1-1, with 7 positions matching TRBD1. The ends lost 4 bases at V and 5 bases at J; junction bases unmatched: 7. This CDR3 has 13 residues. Germline V lookup: CDR1 GTSNPN, CDR2 SVGIG (reference sequence). CDR3 nucleotides: TGTGCCTGGACGAGACAGGGAGGGACTGAAGCTTTCTTT. It yields the protein CAWTRQGGTEAFF.

The chain joins TRBV11-3 to TRBJ1-2, with 9 bases lining up with TRBD1. The ends lost 4 bases at V and 4 bases at J; junction bases unmatched: 10. Germline V gene data show CDR1 as SGHNT and CDR2 as YENEEA. The CDR3 runs to 16 residues. The CDR3 DNA is TGTGCCAGCAGCTGTTTCATAGACAGGGGGGCCTATGGCTACACCTTC. Protein: CASSCFIDRGAYGYTF.

This sequence joins TRBV4-2 and TRBJ1-5; D remains ambiguous. The V and J ends lost 1 base and 0 bases respectively, with 7 bases between them. Germline V gene data show CDR1 as LGHNA and CDR2 as YNFKEQ. The CDR3 has 15 residues. The CDR3: CASSQVQDSNQPQHF. The DNA for the CDR3 is TGTGCCAGCAGCCAAGTTCAAGATAGCAATCAGCCCCAGCATTTT.

This clone was recorded only once. The V gene is TRBV4-1, the J gene TRBJ2-3, with 10 nucleotides matching TRBD2. This CDR3 comprises 16 residues. Germline CDR1 and CDR2: MGHRA and YSYEKL. J lost 5 bases, V lost 0 bases, and 5 bases had no gene match. The CDR3 nucleotides are TGCGCCAGCAGCCAAGAGTGGTTAGCGGGGGGAGATACGCAGTATTTT. It specifies CASSQEWLAGGDTQYF.

This clone was seen only a few times. The V call is TRBV6-1, the J call TRBJ2-2; the match to TRBD1 covers 7 bases. The CDR3 has 17 amino acids. V shed 3 bases and J 0 bases; nucleotides not matched to a gene: 7. The germline V gene encodes CDR1 MNHNS and CDR2 SASEGT. This CDR3 is CASSDPEGAPNTGELFF. DNA for the CDR3: TGTGCCAGCAGTGACCCCGAGGGGGCCCCGAACACCGGGGAGCTGTTTTTT.

About this clone: Other DNA sequences from this sample encode an identical CDR3 as well. The chain couples TRBV29-1 to TRBJ1-1; D unresolved. CDR3 length equals 11 residues. Germline CDR1 is SQVTM and CDR2 is ANQGSEA. V was cut by 4 bases and J by 1 base, with 4 bases left in between. The CDR3 DNA reads as TGCAGCGTTGCCAGGAACACTGAAGCTTTCTTT. Residues: CSVARNTEAFF.

This rearrangement joins TRBV7-9 to TRBJ2-3; 12 nucleotides agree with TRBD2. There are 16 residues in the CDR3. CDR1 is SEHNR, CDR2 FQNEAQ, per germline (reference sequence). After removal of 2 bases from V and 5 bases from J, the junction contained 5 bases not matched to a gene. The CDR3 sequence: CASSLWTSGIIDTQYF. The DNA of the CDR3 is TGTGCCAGCAGCTTATGGACTAGCGGGATCATAGATACGCAGTATTTT.

V is TRBV6-1 and J is TRBJ1-1, with D perhaps TRBD1 (5 bases). Trimming removed 3 bases from V and 11 bases from J, with 28 bases in between. The CDR3 is 17 residues long. Germline loops: CDR1 MNHNS, CDR2 SASEGT. The CDR3 nucleotides read TGTGCCAGCAGTGACACCCTTTATCTCAGGGAGGCCCCGCGGGCTTTCTTT. Its translation is CASSDTLYLREAPRAFF.

The rearrangement joins TRBV10-3 to TRBJ2-5; 7 bases map to TRBD1. Trimming took 3 bases from V and 5 from J; bases not matched to a gene: 3. The CDR3 spans 13 residues. The germline CDR1 and CDR2 sequences are ENHRY and SYGVKD. The CDR3 here is CAISERGLETQYF. CDR3 in DNA: TGTGCCATCAGTGAAAGGGGGCTGGAGACCCAGTACTTC.

CDR3: CASSFSLPDKYGYTF. CDR3 in DNA: TGTGCCAGCAGCTTTTCTCTTCCGGACAAGTATGGCTACACCTTC. The V and J genes are TRBV5-4 and TRBJ1-2; maybe TRBD1 (5 bases). CDR3 length: 15 residues. Trimming pared 2 bases from V and 5 bases from J, leaving 16 bases between. Germline V lookup: CDR1 SGHNT, CDR2 YYREEE (reference sequence). Supplemented by reference TRBV5-4 and TRBJ1-2, the full variable domain reads ETGVTQSPTHLIKTRGQQVTLRCSSQSGHNTVSWYQQALGQGPQFIFQYYREEENGRGNFPPRFSGLQFPNYSSELNVNALELDDSALYLCASSFSLPDKYGYTFGSGTRLTVV.

The V call is TRBV4-1, the J call TRBJ2-1; D gene unclear. CDR3 size: 18 residues. In germline, CDR1 is MGHRA, CDR2 YSYEKL. V dropped 0 bases and J dropped 4 bases, with 19 bases sitting between them. For the CDR3, the DNA is TGCGCCAGCAGCCAAGACAGGACCCTGGGCAAGGGATACAATGAGCAGTTCTTC. This gives the protein CASSQDRTLGKGYNEQFF.

The genes are TRBV6-1 and TRBJ2-1; 8 bases agree with TRBD2. The V gene's germline CDR1 is MNHNS and CDR2 SASEGT. The CDR3 loop spans 16 amino acids. V lost 3 bases to trimming and J lost 3 bases; unmatched junction nucleotides: 7. The CDR3 is CASSELTSENYNEQFF. The CDR3 coding sequence is TGTGCCAGCAGTGAGTTGACTAGCGAGAACTACAATGAGCAGTTCTTC.

The rearrangement uses TRBV4-3 and TRBJ2-3; possibly TRBD2 for D (6 bases). Per the germline V gene, CDR1 is LGHNA and CDR2 is YSLEER. The CDR3 totals 16 residues. Trimming cost V 3 bases and J 4 bases, with 17 bases left between them. This CDR3 reads CASSHTREAGPDTQYF. The CDR3, as DNA: TGCGCCAGCAGCCACACCAGGGAGGCCGGCCCAGATACGCAGTATTTT.

The chain uses TRBV15 and TRBJ1-5, with TRBD1 as a possible D gene (5 bases). CDR3 length: 16 amino acids. Germline V gene data show CDR1 as LNHNV and CDR2 as YYDKDF (reference sequence). The V and J ends lost 7 bases and 0 bases respectively, with 16 bases between them. CDR3 region: CATNPEGAYSNQPQHF. The CDR3 DNA reads TGTGCCACCAACCCGGAAGGGGCGTATAGCAATCAGCCCCAGCATTTT.

This sequence joins TRBV7-2 and TRBJ1-6; no firm D call. Trimming took off 5 bases at V and 0 bases at J, with 11 bases between the two ends. This CDR3 region has 16 residues. CDR1 SGHTA and CDR2 FQGNSA come from the germline V gene. CDR3 nucleotides: TGTGCCAGCAGCCCCTCCCTGAGCTCCTATAATTCACCCCTCCACTTT. It is translated as CASSPSLSSYNSPLHF.